Reported below is one T cell receptor beta chain. TCRdb keeps only in-frame clones here, not all; method: immunoSEQ multiplex PCR. The sample consists of hundreds of thousands of clones, approximately 89% of them appearing once. The data were obtained in a study of blood T cell repertoires in COVID-19. The source material was PBMCs or T cells enriched from blood (not recorded which). The receptor's source is a woman aged 40 to 50 who had recovered from COVID-19.

CDR3 in DNA: TGTGCCACCAGTTTAGGGACACTCGGGAATCAGCCCCAGCATTTT. The encoded protein is CATSLGTLGNQPQHF. V gene TRBV24-1 combines with J gene TRBJ1-5, with D perhaps matching TRBD1 (6 bases). Trimming took 6 bases from V and 4 from J, leaving 15 bases between them. The CDR3 totals 15 residues. Germline CDR1 KGHDR, CDR2 SFDVKD.